This T cell receptor (beta chain) was obtained from a study of shared clonotypes between healthy human individuals (dated by TCRdb to the early 2020s). Regarding the research as a whole: The cohort included three men and two women between 18 and 49 years of age. Per donor, three plates each were used for CD4 naive and CD4 memory, two for CD8 naive, and one for CD8 memory. The study deeply sequenced blood TCR repertoires of five healthy adults to estimate repertoire size and the extent of clonotype sharing between individuals. Between about 0.8 and 9.5 billion PBMCs per donor were obtained by leukapheresis. Libraries were prepared and TCR repertoires were sequenced by different laboratories using diverse techniques, in order to increase sequencing depth and limit assay-specific biases.

Donors were healthy HIV-negative adults with no recently reported acute infections or vaccinations. Only Caucasian adults living in Nashville, Tennessee, USA were represented among the donors. Magnetic negative selection was used to enrich CD4+ T cells, after which naive cells were positively selected on CD45RA and the negative fraction became the memory subset. After blood collection by leukapheresis, PBMCs were isolated using Ficoll-Histopaque density gradient centrifugation and then cryopreserved in the vapor phase of liquid nitrogen. Purity and quantity of every magnetically sorted T cell population were checked by analytical flow cytometry. Each sorted fraction had its genomic DNA isolated and then quantified by UV absorbance on a Nanodrop 2000c. Concerning this clone: The specificity of this receptor is unknown. The record has no base qualities; no much larger clone is one base away.

Summary of the overall study and its limitations: Larger estimated clonotype richness was generally found for naive subsets than for memory subsets. The small number of donors limited the genetic and exposure-history diversity represented. Compared with non-shared clonotypes, clonotypes shared by all four sorted-subset donors had higher generation probabilities. Only blood was sampled, and tissue TCR repertoires likely differ from those in blood. Pairwise subsampling led to the expectation that sequencing depth would affect the degree of clonotype sharing among donors. When a handful of donors were compared, the shared fraction of clonotypes was around 5.1% for naive CD4, about 4% for naive CD8, 2% to 2.5% for memory CD4, and around 0.37% for memory CD8. Even with the large sequencing depth, rarefaction of the sorted-subset datasets indicated that sequencing was incomplete.

Using the deep immunoSEQ assay, TCR CDR3 regions were amplified from genomic DNA by multiplex PCR. For each cell subset, the extracted genomic DNA was distributed evenly across all wells of several immunoSEQ 96-well plates, and each plate served as one replicate. Each replicate PCR for sorted subsets received about 200 ng genomic DNA, equal to 30,000 or so T cell genomes. Purified libraries were quantified with a Qubit 3.0 fluorometer, sized on a Bioanalyzer 2100, and re-quantified with the KAPA Library Quantification kit. Every immunoSEQ 96-well plate was sequenced on a dedicated single-read 150-cycle Illumina NextSeq 550 flow cell. The authors' pipeline ran thus. The immunoSEQ output contained only junctional sequences without quality scores, so filtering could not match that applied to full-length reads. To assign V/J genes and CDR3, sequences were annotated using PyIR, a Python wrapper for IgBLAST v1.9, with IMGT germline references. Reads were removed for weak V/J assignments (E-value above 1e-6), missing CDR3, stop codons, out-of-frame junctions, or ambiguous translated residues. A V3J clonotype was defined by an identical inferred V gene, J gene, and CDR3 amino acid sequence. Percentage overlap between repertoires was computed as shared unique clonotypes divided by the size of the smaller repertoire. Repertoire richness was assessed with RTK rarefaction, the Chao1 estimator, and Recon v2.1 estimates of unobserved clonotypes. Generation probabilities were computed with OLGA for all TCRbeta clonotypes obtained by the gDNA method from several donors. TCRdb's version of the immuneACCESS table is confined to in-frame rearrangements and falls short of the full clone set. An unresolved V gene accounts for under half of the shortfall where checked; the remainder is of unknown origin. The DNA was the basis for D and trimming; V, J and clone size are from that table. The sample yields around 1 million clones; 60% to 85% were counted once. Together, the top ten hold nearly 1.5% of the sample.

Germline trimming amounts to 10 bases on V and 8 bases on J, with 23 as the count of junction bases outside the gene matches. From the cysteine through the phenylalanine, the CDR3 covers 17 amino acids. Only the CDR3 DNA stays, 51 bases, in frame from base 1. Based on the germline V gene, the CDR1 and CDR2 sequences are MDHEN and SYDVKM. The sequence was collected from a man in his late teens or twenties in good health. The chain is made from TRBV28 and TRBJ1-2; 9 bases in the junction line up with TRBD1. Sequenced input: memory CD4+ T cells sorted from blood. The meaning of the sample's cell subset or site label: CD45RA-negative fraction. The sequenced DNA is TGTGCCACCTCTCCCCGAGGACAGGGGCACCCCGGGGGCGGCTACACCTTC. The encoded protein is CATSPRGQGHPGGGYTF.